This is a list of T cell receptor beta chains from one sample in a study of blood T cell repertoires in COVID-19. TCRdb's table, derived via immunoSEQ multiplex PCR, lists solely in-frame clones and lacks some. The sample has almost 400,000 clones, around 89% seen once. The source material was PBMCs or T cells enriched from blood (not recorded which). The receptor set was obtained from a woman under 40 with acute COVID-19. CDR3s include the opening cysteine and the closing phenylalanine or tryptophan. The D gene is left open where the match is weak. Rows may omit the clone size; those that give it use once, few, many or a size class.

D,size,J,V,CDR3,DNA
-,-,TRBJ1-3,TRBV30,CAWSRSAGAGNTIYF,TGTGCCTGGAGCCGCTCGGCAGGGGCTGGAAACACCATATATTTT
-,-,TRBJ2-3,TRBV24-1,CATSDQGFADTQYF,TGTGCCACCAGTGATCAGGGTTTTGCAGATACGCAGTATTTT
TRBD2,-,TRBJ2-5,TRBV5-1,CASSLIARGGLGETQYF,TGCGCCAGCAGCTTGATTGCCCGGGGGGGATTGGGAGAGACCCAGTACTTC
TRBD1,-,TRBJ1-6,TRBV6-5,CASSYSTGVKSPLHF,TGTGCCAGCAGTTACTCGACAGGGGTCAAGTCACCCCTCCACTTT
-,-,TRBJ1-2,TRBV2,CASSPGVYGYTF,TGTGCCAGCAGTCCCGGGGTCTATGGCTACACCTTC
-,few,TRBJ1-6,TRBV7-8,CASSLVGGYNSPLHF,TGTGCCAGCAGCTTAGTGGGGGGGTATAATTCACCCCTCCACTTT
-,-,TRBJ1-2,TRBV3-1/TRBV3-2,CASSQDTSPTAGYTF,TGTGCCAGCAGCCAAGACACCAGTCCCACCGCTGGCTACACCTTC
-,-,TRBJ1-5,TRBV30,CAWSETNSNQPQHF,TGTGCCTGGAGCGAAACTAATAGCAATCAGCCCCAGCATTTT
-,-,TRBJ2-3,TRBV10-3,CAIRGTPSTDTQYF,TGTGCCATCAGGGGGACACCTAGCACAGATACGCAGTATTTT
-,-,TRBJ1-5,TRBV7-9,CASSLSGVRNQPQHF,TGTGCCAGCAGCCTTTCAGGGGTGCGGAATCAGCCCCAGCATTTT
TRBD2,once,TRBJ2-3,TRBV6-4,CASSDGLATDTQYF,TGTGCCAGCAGTGACGGACTAGCCACAGATACGCAGTATTTT
-,-,TRBJ2-1,TRBV9,CASSVVMAPRDFTYNEQFF,TGTGCCAGCAGCGTAGTTATGGCCCCCCGGGACTTCACATACAATGAGCAGTTCTTC
TRBD1,-,TRBJ2-7,TRBV6-2/TRBV6-3,CASSYFRDRAPYEQYF,TGTGCCAGCAGTTACTTCCGGGACAGGGCCCCATACGAGCAGTACTTC
-,-,TRBJ2-7,TRBV29-1,CSVHTRHKGRYEQYF,TGCAGCGTTCATACCCGACACAAAGGGAGGTACGAGCAGTACTTC
TRBD2,-,TRBJ2-5,TRBV27,CASSPLAGVGKTQYF,TGTGCCAGCAGTCCCCTAGCGGGGGTTGGAAAGACCCAGTACTTC